The TCR beta chain under discussion was sequenced for a study of CD8 T cells in ankylosing spondylitis (dated by TCRdb to 2015 to 2018). Looking at the study overall: T cell receptor beta repertoires were profiled in healthy donors and ankylosing spondylitis patients so that disease-linked TCR variants could be found. In total, the full study cohort was made up of some 110 healthy donors and 25 to 30 ankylosing spondylitis patients. Peripheral blood was sampled, and synovial fluid was additionally collected from ankylosing spondylitis patients. Study-level results and caveats: Significant enrichment of the disease-linked clones was reported in matched synovial fluid samples from ankylosing spondylitis patients. The disease-linked clones showed a CD8+ phenotype and occurred at relatively low frequencies in peripheral blood. Some TCR beta motif variants had previously been reported in synovial fluid and blood of reactive arthritis patients, which suggested common disease-initiation mechanisms. A TCR beta motif of about eight highly homologous amino acid variants appeared characteristic of blood from ankylosing spondylitis patients.

TCRdb lists the instrument as Illumina HiSeq 2500. TCR beta libraries were prepared by quantitative 5'-RACE with molecular barcodes. In the source study's methods: A new computational method, built on a probabilistic model of VDJ rearrangement, was used to identify disease-linked TCR variants. TCRdb ran its own pipeline on the public reads, namely fastp trimming at Q25 and MiXCR clone calling, and kept in-frame beta chains. Entries are consolidated by CDR3 protein sequence, retaining the most common genes and DNA. The V and J calls were determined by TCRdb, not by the authors. The sample table shows roughly 240,000 distinct CDR3 sequences, and approximately 30% are seen once. Together, the top ten hold approximately 4% of the sample. About this clonotype itself: It has no known antigen specificity. No qualities accompany the bases; no much larger clone lies one base away.

Specimen: blood, either unsorted or a sorted T cell fraction (not recorded which). The receptor comes from a male donor with ankylosing spondylitis or in good health (not recorded which).

The CDR3 corresponds to CSARVGRNTEAFF. The DNA reads TGCAGTGCTAGAGTCGGCAGGAACACTGAAGCTTTCTTT. This chain joins TRBV20-1 to TRBJ1-1, with the D gene call left open. Between the V and J ends, shortened by 1 base and 1 base respectively, the junction contains 7 bases. According to the germline V gene (reference sequence), CDR1 reads DFQATT and CDR2 reads SNEGSKA. The CDR3 covers 13 residues, taking in both the cysteine and the phenylalanine. Only the CDR3 part of the read is kept: 39 bases, read in frame from the first base.